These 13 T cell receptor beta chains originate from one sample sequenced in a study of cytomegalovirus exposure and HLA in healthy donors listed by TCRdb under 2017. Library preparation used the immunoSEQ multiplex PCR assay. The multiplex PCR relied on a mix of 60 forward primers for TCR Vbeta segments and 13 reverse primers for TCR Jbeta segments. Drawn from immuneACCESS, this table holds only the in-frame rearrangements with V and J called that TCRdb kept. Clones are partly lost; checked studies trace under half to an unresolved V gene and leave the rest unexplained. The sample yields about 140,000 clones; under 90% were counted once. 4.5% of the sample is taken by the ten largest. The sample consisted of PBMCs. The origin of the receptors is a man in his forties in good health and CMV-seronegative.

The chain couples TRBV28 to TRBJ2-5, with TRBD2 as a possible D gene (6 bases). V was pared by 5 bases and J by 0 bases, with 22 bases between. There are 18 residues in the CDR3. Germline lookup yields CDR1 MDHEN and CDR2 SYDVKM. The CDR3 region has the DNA TGTGCCAGCAGTCCGCGCATCGGGACTTCGCGATACCAAGAGACCCAGTACTTC. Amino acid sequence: CASSPRIGTSRYQETQYF.

CDR3 region: CASSLSTGGTEAFF. CDR3 coding DNA: TGTGCCAGCAGCTTGAGCACAGGGGGCACTGAAGCTTTCTTT. The chain joins TRBV7-8 to TRBJ1-1; 8 bases agree with TRBD1. V shed 3 bases, J shed 4 bases, and the junction held 4 bases outside the gene matches. CDR3 size: 14 residues. Germline values: CDR1 SGHVS, CDR2 FQNEAQ.

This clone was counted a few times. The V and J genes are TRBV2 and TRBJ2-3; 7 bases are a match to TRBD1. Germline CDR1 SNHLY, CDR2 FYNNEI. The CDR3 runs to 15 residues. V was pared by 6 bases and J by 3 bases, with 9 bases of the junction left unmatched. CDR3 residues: CASSRDRVGTDTQYF. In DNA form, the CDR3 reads TGTGCCAGCAGCAGAGACAGGGTTGGGACAGATACGCAGTATTTT.

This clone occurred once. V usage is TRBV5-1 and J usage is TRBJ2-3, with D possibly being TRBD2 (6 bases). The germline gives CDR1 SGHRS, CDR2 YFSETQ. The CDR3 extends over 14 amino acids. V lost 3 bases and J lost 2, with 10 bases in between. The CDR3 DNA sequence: TGCGCCAGCAGCTATGGAGGGGCCACAGATACGCAGTATTTT. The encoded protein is CASSYGGATDTQYF.

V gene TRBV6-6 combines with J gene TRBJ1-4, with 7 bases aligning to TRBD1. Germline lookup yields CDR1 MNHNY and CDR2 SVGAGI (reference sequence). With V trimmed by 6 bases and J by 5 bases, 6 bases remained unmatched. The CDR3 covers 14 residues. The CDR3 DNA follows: TGTGCCAGCAGAATGACAGGGAGGAATGAAAAACTGTTTTTT. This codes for CASRMTGRNEKLFF.

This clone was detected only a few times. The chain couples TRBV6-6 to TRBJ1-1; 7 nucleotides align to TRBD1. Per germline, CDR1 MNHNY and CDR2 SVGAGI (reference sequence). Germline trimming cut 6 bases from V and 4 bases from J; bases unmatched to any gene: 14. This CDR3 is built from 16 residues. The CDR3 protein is CASRPGTERSPTEAFF. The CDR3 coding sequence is TGTGCCAGCAGACCCGGGACAGAGCGATCACCCACTGAAGCTTTCTTT.

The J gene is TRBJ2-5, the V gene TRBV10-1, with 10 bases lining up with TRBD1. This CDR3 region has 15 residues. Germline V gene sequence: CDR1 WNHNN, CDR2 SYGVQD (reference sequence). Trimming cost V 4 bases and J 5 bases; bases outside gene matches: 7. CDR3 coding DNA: TGCGCCAGCAGTGGGGACAGGGGTAAGTTCGAGACCCAGTACTTC. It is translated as CASSGDRGKFETQYF.

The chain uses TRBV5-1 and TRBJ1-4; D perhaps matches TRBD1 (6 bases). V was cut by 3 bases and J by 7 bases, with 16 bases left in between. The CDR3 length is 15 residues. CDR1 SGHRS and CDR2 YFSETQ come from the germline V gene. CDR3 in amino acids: CASSYRRGAREKLFF. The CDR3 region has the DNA TGCGCCAGCAGCTATAGACGGGGGGCGCGTGAAAAACTGTTTTTT.

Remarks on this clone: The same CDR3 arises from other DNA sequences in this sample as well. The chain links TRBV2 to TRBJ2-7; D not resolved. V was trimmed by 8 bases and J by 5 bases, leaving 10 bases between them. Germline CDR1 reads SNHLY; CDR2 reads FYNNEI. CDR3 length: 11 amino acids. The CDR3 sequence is CASSRGHEQYF. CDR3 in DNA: TGTGCCAGCTCCCGAGGCCACGAGCAGTACTTC.

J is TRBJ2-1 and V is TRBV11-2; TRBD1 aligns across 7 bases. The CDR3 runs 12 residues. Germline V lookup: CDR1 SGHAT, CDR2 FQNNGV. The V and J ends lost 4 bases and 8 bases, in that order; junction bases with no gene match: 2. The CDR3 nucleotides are TGTGCCAGCAGCTCGACAGGGCATGAGCAGTTCTTC. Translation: CASSSTGHEQFF.

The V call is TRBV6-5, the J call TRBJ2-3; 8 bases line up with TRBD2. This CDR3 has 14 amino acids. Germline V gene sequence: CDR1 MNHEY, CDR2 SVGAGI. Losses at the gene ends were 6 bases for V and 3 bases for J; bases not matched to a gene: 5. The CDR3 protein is CASRPAGATDTQYF. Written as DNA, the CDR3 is TGTGCCAGCAGGCCAGCGGGGGCGACAGATACGCAGTATTTT.

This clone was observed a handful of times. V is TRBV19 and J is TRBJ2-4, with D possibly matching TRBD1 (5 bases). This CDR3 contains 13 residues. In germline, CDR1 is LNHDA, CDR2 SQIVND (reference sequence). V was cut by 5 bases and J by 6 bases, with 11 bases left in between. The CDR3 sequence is CASSQGSANIQYF. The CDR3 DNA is TGTGCCAGTAGTCAGGGATCGGCAAACATTCAGTACTTC.

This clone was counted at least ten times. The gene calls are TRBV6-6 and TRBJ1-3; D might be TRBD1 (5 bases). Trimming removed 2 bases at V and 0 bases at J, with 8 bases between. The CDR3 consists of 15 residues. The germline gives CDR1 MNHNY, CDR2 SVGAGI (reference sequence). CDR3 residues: CASSYDSVSGNTIYF. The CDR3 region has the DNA TGTGCCAGCAGTTACGACAGCGTCTCTGGAAACACCATATATTTT.